This passage covers 30 T cell receptor beta chains from one sample sequenced in a study of blood T cell repertoires in COVID-19. The data were produced by immunoSEQ multiplex PCR, yet TCRdb's version contains in-frame clones alone and is incomplete. The data show about 100,000 clones, roughly 89% seen once. Sequenced sample: peripheral blood. The receptor source for this set is a man in his 70s with acute or convalescent COVID-19.

V and J are TRBV5-1 and TRBJ1-2; TRBD1 matches at 7 bases. The length of the CDR3 is 13 residues. CDR1 and CDR2 (germline): SGHRS, YFSETQ. V gave up 4 bases and J gave up 4 bases; unmatched junction bases: 4. CDR3 protein: CASSTRQGYGYTF. The CDR3, as DNA: TGCGCCAGCAGCACCCGACAGGGCTATGGCTACACCTTC. The full variable domain, its missing parts supplied by reference TRBV5-1 and TRBJ1-2, is KAGVTQTPRYLIKTRGQQVTLSCSPISGHRSVSWYQQTPGQGLQFLFEYFSETQRNKGNFPGRFSGRQFSNSRSEMNVSTLELGDSALYLCASSTRQGYGYTFGSGTRLTVV.

V usage is TRBV27 and J usage is TRBJ1-2; D ambiguous. Trimming cost V 1 base and J 6 bases, with 9 bases left between them. There are 13 residues in the CDR3. Germline V gene data show CDR1 as MNHEY and CDR2 as SMNVEV (reference sequence). The CDR3 loop is CASSLLPRDGYTF. DNA for the CDR3: TGTGCCAGCAGTTTATTACCCCGAGATGGCTACACCTTC.

This CDR3 reads CASSVDSISGNTIYF. DNA for the CDR3: TGCGCCAGCAGCGTGGACAGTATCTCTGGAAACACCATATATTTT. The chain recombines TRBV5-1 with TRBJ1-3, with a weak D call TRBD1 (6 bases). This CDR3 is built from 15 residues. The ends were cut back, 4 bases at V and 0 bases at J, with 11 bases in the middle. Germline assignment: CDR1 SGHRS and CDR2 YFSETQ. The variable domain in full, with the rest retrieved from reference TRBV5-1 and TRBJ1-3, is KAGVTQTPRYLIKTRGQQVTLSCSPISGHRSVSWYQQTPGQGLQFLFEYFSETQRNKGNFPGRFSGRQFSNSRSEMNVSTLELGDSALYLCASSVDSISGNTIYFGEGSWLTVV.

The rearrangement joins TRBV6-5 to TRBJ2-3, with 7 bases lining up with TRBD1. This CDR3 region has 13 residues. V shed 5 bases and J 3 bases; nucleotides not matched to a gene: 2. Germline-derived CDR1 and CDR2 are MNHEY and SVGAGI. CDR3 loop: CASSRQGTDTQYF. The CDR3 DNA sequence: TGTGCCAGCAGTCGACAGGGAACAGATACGCAGTATTTT.

V and J are TRBV29-1 and TRBJ2-7; 7 bases align to TRBD2. J gave up 2 bases and V 6 bases, and 7 bases lay outside the gene matches. Germline V gives CDR1 SQVTM, CDR2 ANQGSEA. The CDR3 contains 13 residues. CDR3 sequence: CSVNSGSPYEQYF. CDR3 nucleotides: TGCAGCGTGAATAGCGGGTCCCCCTACGAGCAGTACTTC.

V is TRBV19 and J is TRBJ2-1, with TRBD2 matching 8 bases. The CDR3 extends over 15 amino acids. The J segment lost 4 bases and the V segment lost 4 bases, leaving 6 bases of the junction unmatched. Per the germline V gene, CDR1 is LNHDA and CDR2 is SQIVND (reference sequence). The CDR3 is CASSKGTSGYNEQFF. As DNA, the CDR3 is TGTGCCAGTAGTAAGGGAACTAGCGGTTACAATGAGCAGTTCTTC.

The chain combines TRBV28 with TRBJ1-4; the D is unclear. The CDR3 runs 15 residues. The V and J ends lost 8 bases and 3 bases respectively, with 16 bases between them. Germline V gives CDR1 MDHEN, CDR2 SYDVKM. Here the CDR3 reads CASGERNIANEKLFF. In DNA form, the CDR3 reads TGTGCCAGCGGAGAAAGGAATATAGCTAATGAAAAACTGTTTTTT.

V and J are TRBV5-1 and TRBJ2-7; 8 nucleotides line up with TRBD2. Germline V gene lookup returns CDR1 SGHRS and CDR2 YFSETQ. Trimming took 5 bases from V and 6 from J; bases not matched to a gene: 7. This CDR3 has 13 residues. CDR3: CASRFDGRGEQYF. DNA for the CDR3: TGCGCCAGCAGGTTCGACGGGAGGGGCGAGCAGTACTTC.

This rearrangement joins TRBV18 to TRBJ1-3; 9 bases agree with TRBD1. V shed 6 bases and J 4 bases; nucleotides not matched to a gene: 7. The germline V gene has CDR1 KGHSH and CDR2 LQKENI. CDR3 length: 15 residues. In DNA, the CDR3 is TGTGCCAGCTCCCCAGGACAGGGGATAGGAAACACCATATATTTT. Its protein product is CASSPGQGIGNTIYF.

The V and J genes are TRBV7-2 and TRBJ1-2, with 9 bases that match TRBD1. The CDR3 is 14 amino acids. With 4 bases clipped from V and 6 bases from J, the junction kept 6 bases outside the gene matches. CDR1 and CDR2 (germline): SGHTA, FQGNSA. Here the CDR3 reads CASSSRDRVDGYTF. Written as DNA, the CDR3 is TGTGCCAGCAGCTCCCGGGACAGGGTCGATGGCTACACCTTC.

V and J are TRBV30 and TRBJ2-3, with 7 positions matching TRBD2. Germline V gene lookup returns CDR1 GTSNPN and CDR2 SVGIG (reference sequence). J was trimmed by 2 bases and V by 2 bases; bases with no gene match: 13. This CDR3 contains 17 residues. The CDR3 reads CAWSYVGGMPPTDTQYF. CDR3 in DNA: TGTGCCTGGAGTTATGTGGGGGGGATGCCCCCCACAGATACGCAGTATTTT.

This clone appeared once. The chain is built from TRBV29-1 and TRBJ1-6, with TRBD1 matching 7 bases. The J segment lost 3 bases and the V segment lost 4 bases, leaving 0 bases of the junction unmatched. In germline, CDR1 is SQVTM, CDR2 ANQGSEA. The CDR3 is 13 residues long. The CDR3 loop reads CSVGDSYNSPLHF. DNA of the CDR3: TGCAGCGTTGGGGACAGCTATAATTCACCCCTCCACTTT.

This clone appeared once. The rearrangement joins TRBV5-1 to TRBJ2-7; D uncertain. Germline CDR1 reads SGHRS; CDR2 reads YFSETQ. The CDR3 runs to 13 residues. V was pared by 0 bases and J by 4 bases, with 8 bases between. The chain's CDR3 is CASSLGFRYEQYF. CDR3 in DNA: TGCGCCAGCAGCTTGGGTTTTCGGTACGAGCAGTACTTC. Filled out from reference TRBV5-1 and TRBJ2-7, the complete variable domain reads KAGVTQTPRYLIKTRGQQVTLSCSPISGHRSVSWYQQTPGQGLQFLFEYFSETQRNKGNFPGRFSGRQFSNSRSEMNVSTLELGDSALYLCASSLGFRYEQYFGPGTRLTVT.

This sequence joins TRBV3-1 (or the pseudogene TRBV3-2) and TRBJ1-2; maybe TRBD1 (6 bases). This CDR3 contains 13 residues. Germline values: CDR1 LGHDT, CDR2 YNNKEL (reference sequence). V was clipped by 1 base and J by 4 bases, with 7 bases between them. This chain's CDR3 is CASSQGTVYGYTF. CDR3 in DNA: TGTGCCAGCAGCCAAGGGACAGTCTATGGCTACACCTTC.

This chain joins TRBV19 and TRBJ1-1; D gene unclear. Trimming cost V 5 bases and J 4 bases, with 14 bases left between them. CDR3 length: 14 amino acids. The germline gives CDR1 LNHDA, CDR2 SQIVND (reference sequence). CDR3 coding DNA: TGTGCCAGTAGTCCGGGAGTCGGTGTCACTGAAGCTTTCTTT. As protein: CASSPGVGVTEAFF.

This chain uses TRBV18 with TRBJ1-4; D is perhaps TRBD1 (5 bases). The germline gives CDR1 KGHSH, CDR2 LQKENI. This CDR3 has 13 amino acids. V lost 1 base, J lost 7 bases, and 7 bases lay in between. In nucleotides, the CDR3 is TGTGCCAGCTCACCACGGGGGGGTGAAAAACTGTTTTTT. It yields the protein CASSPRGGEKLFF.

In this sample, this clone turned up once. This chain links TRBV5-1 with TRBJ2-3; 8 nucleotides match TRBD1. Germline CDR1 reads SGHRS; CDR2 reads YFSETQ. This CDR3 is built from 15 residues. The J segment lost 4 bases and the V segment lost 1 base, leaving 5 bases of the junction unmatched. The DNA of the CDR3 is TGCGCCAGCAGCTTGAGGACAGGGAATGCAGATACGCAGTATTTT. Translation: CASSLRTGNADTQYF.

V gene TRBV28 combines with J gene TRBJ1-2; 7 bases line up with TRBD1. Germline values: CDR1 MDHEN, CDR2 SYDVKM. The CDR3 covers 14 residues. V lost 6 bases and J lost 7; bases outside the gene matches: 11. CDR3 DNA: TGTGCCAGCAGGACGACAGGGACCGTCTCTGGCTACACCTTC. Translated, it gives CASRTTGTVSGYTF.

The V call is TRBV7-2, the J call TRBJ2-6; a possible D gene is TRBD1 (5 bases). CDR1 is SGHTA and CDR2 is FQGNSA in the germline V gene. The V end was cut by 6 bases, the J end by 2 bases, with 8 bases between. The CDR3 spans 14 residues. CDR3: CASSSGTGANVLTF. For the CDR3, the DNA is TGTGCCAGCAGTTCAGGGACTGGGGCCAACGTCCTGACTTTC.

This chain joins TRBV6-6 and TRBJ2-1; 7 nucleotides line up with TRBD1. The CDR3 runs to 14 residues. Germline V gene sequence: CDR1 MNHNY, CDR2 SVGAGI (reference sequence). V gave up 5 bases and J gave up 5 bases; unmatched junction bases: 6. The CDR3 DNA sequence: TGTGCCAGCAGTACCCGGGACAGAAACAATGAGCAGTTCTTC. Translated: CASSTRDRNNEQFF.

In DNA, the CDR3 is TGTGCCAGCAGGGAGGGGGGGCATGACGAGCAGTACTTC. Its protein product is CASREGGHDEQYF. The chain joins TRBV12-3 or TRBV12-4 to TRBJ2-7; perhaps TRBD2 as D (7 bases). The CDR3 has 13 amino acids. Trimming removed 6 bases from V and 5 bases from J, with 14 bases in between.

This clone was detected only once. The chain employs TRBV30 and TRBJ1-1; D is unclear. CDR1 and CDR2 from the germline V gene are GTSNPN and SVGIG (reference sequence). The CDR3 covers 13 residues. Trimming stripped 2 bases from V and 5 bases from J, with 12 bases between. In DNA form, the CDR3 reads TGTGCCTGGAGTTGGGCCCCCGGAACTGAAGCTTTCTTT. Translated: CAWSWAPGTEAFF.

The chain recombines TRBV5-1 with TRBJ1-3, with a possible D match to TRBD1 (5 bases). The CDR3 consists of 15 residues. Deletions cut 4 bases from V and 1 base from J, with 12 bases between. Germline-derived CDR1 and CDR2 are SGHRS and YFSETQ. The CDR3 coding sequence is TGCGCCAGCAGCCCAGACGGACATTCTGGAAACACCATATATTTT. Encoded protein: CASSPDGHSGNTIYF.

The chain uses TRBV6-5 and TRBJ1-2; D possibly corresponds to TRBD1 (5 bases). The germline V and J ends were trimmed by 2 bases and 2 bases, with 15 bases remaining between them. Germline V gene sequence: CDR1 MNHEY, CDR2 SVGAGI. The length of the CDR3 is 16 residues. The CDR3 sequence: CASSYGQRGMNYGYTF. The CDR3 bases are TGTGCCAGCAGTTACGGGCAGCGGGGGATGAACTATGGCTACACCTTC.

The chain combines TRBV6-5 with TRBJ2-7; perhaps TRBD1 as D (6 bases). Looked up from germline, CDR1 is MNHEY and CDR2 is SVGAGI. The CDR3 contains 13 residues. Trimming took 1 base from V and 2 from J, leaving 6 bases between them. The CDR3 nucleotides read TGTGCCAGCAGTTACTGGACAGCCTACGAGCAGTACTTC. It translates to CASSYWTAYEQYF.

The rearrangement uses TRBV27 and TRBJ1-5, with TRBD1 as a possible D gene (5 bases). Trimming stripped 8 bases from V and 0 bases from J, with 11 bases between. The CDR3 covers 14 residues. Germline CDR1 and CDR2: MNHEY and SMNVEV (reference sequence). The CDR3 protein is CASRRDYSNQPQHF. The CDR3 DNA sequence: TGTGCCAGCCGCCGGGACTATAGCAATCAGCCCCAGCATTTT.

The V and J genes are TRBV7-9 and TRBJ1-1, with 8 bases fitting TRBD1. CDR3 size: 14 residues. Germline assignment: CDR1 SEHNR and CDR2 FQNEAQ (reference sequence). The junction had 3 bases not matched to a gene; V was cut back by 5 bases and J by 1 base. CDR3 DNA sequence: TGTGCCAGCAGCCTACAGGGGGGGAACACTGAAGCTTTCTTT. It codes for CASSLQGGNTEAFF.

This clone has just one count. This chain uses TRBV10-2 with TRBJ1-2, with unresolved D. The CDR3 is 10 residues long. The V gene lost 11 bases and the J gene lost 4 bases, with 8 bases spanning the gap. Germline CDR1 and CDR2: WSHSY and SAAADI. The CDR3 sequence: CAALGYGYTF. The CDR3 DNA is TGCGCCGCCCTAGGCTATGGCTACACCTTC.

The rearrangement joins TRBV6-5 to TRBJ2-1; 10 nucleotides align to TRBD2. The V gene's germline CDR1 is MNHEY and CDR2 SVGAGI. This CDR3 region has 14 residues. J was trimmed by 3 bases and V by 8 bases; bases with no gene match: 4. The CDR3 DNA is TGTGCCAGCTCCGGGACTAGCGTCTACAATGAGCAGTTCTTC. This encodes CASSGTSVYNEQFF.

This sequence joins TRBV28 and TRBJ1-4; TRBD1 aligns across 11 bases. The CDR3 length is 15 residues. Germline V gene data show CDR1 as MDHEN and CDR2 as SYDVKM. The V and J ends lost 1 base and 8 bases, in that order; junction bases with no gene match: 3. CDR3 sequence: CASSLSDRGREKLFF. DNA for the CDR3: TGTGCCAGCAGTTTATCGGACAGGGGGCGGGAAAAACTGTTTTTT.